These T cell receptor beta chains were read from a single sample in a study of blood T cell repertoires in COVID-19. The protocol was immunoSEQ multiplex PCR, while the TCRdb copy is restricted to in-frame clones and leaves out a portion. The sample consists of nearly 90,000 clones, about 91% of them appearing once. The specimen was peripheral blood. These TCRs come from a man in his sixties with acute or convalescent COVID-19. Each CDR3 is given with its conserved first and last residue. Each record gives: CDR3 protein, clone size, V gene, D gene, J gene. D genes are given only for firm matches. Some rows have no size entry. The others give once, few or many, or a class for an expanded clone.

cdr3_aa: CASSPRGLAGAVGTDTQYF
clone_size: NA
v_call: TRBV5-1
d_call: TRBD2
j_call: TRBJ2-3

cdr3_aa: CASSLDVRRADGYTF
clone_size: NA
v_call: TRBV11-2
d_call: NA
j_call: TRBJ1-2

cdr3_aa: CASRNGQGSNSPLHF
clone_size: NA
v_call: TRBV5-1
d_call: TRBD1
j_call: TRBJ1-6

cdr3_aa: CAFSGSANTGELFF
clone_size: NA
v_call: TRBV30
d_call: NA
j_call: TRBJ2-2

cdr3_aa: CAISESGQGETQYF
clone_size: NA
v_call: TRBV10-3
d_call: TRBD1
j_call: TRBJ2-5

cdr3_aa: CASSLGLAGFNEQFF
clone_size: NA
v_call: TRBV5-1
d_call: TRBD2
j_call: TRBJ2-1

cdr3_aa: CASSPRTNEKLFF
clone_size: few
v_call: TRBV6-6
d_call: NA
j_call: TRBJ1-4

cdr3_aa: CASSSQVSTNYGYTF
clone_size: NA
v_call: TRBV19
d_call: NA
j_call: TRBJ1-2

cdr3_aa: CASSNRQGARLAGGYTF
clone_size: NA
v_call: TRBV19
d_call: NA
j_call: TRBJ1-2

cdr3_aa: CASIRTSSYEQYF
clone_size: NA
v_call: TRBV6-5
d_call: NA
j_call: TRBJ2-7

cdr3_aa: CASGEIPSYNEQFF
clone_size: NA
v_call: TRBV6-5
d_call: NA
j_call: TRBJ2-1

cdr3_aa: CASSQGLAGGSAGANVLTF
clone_size: NA
v_call: TRBV4-2
d_call: TRBD2
j_call: TRBJ2-6

cdr3_aa: CASSVESMGLEQYF
clone_size: NA
v_call: TRBV9
d_call: NA
j_call: TRBJ2-7

cdr3_aa: CASSQDAGRTEAFF
clone_size: NA
v_call: TRBV3-1/TRBV3-2
d_call: NA
j_call: TRBJ1-1

cdr3_aa: CASGFSEGNEQFF
clone_size: NA
v_call: TRBV12-5
d_call: NA
j_call: TRBJ2-1

cdr3_aa: CASSYAGTSGRDEQFF
clone_size: NA
v_call: TRBV6-5
d_call: TRBD2
j_call: TRBJ2-1

cdr3_aa: CASSLGQAQETQYF
clone_size: NA
v_call: TRBV5-8
d_call: NA
j_call: TRBJ2-5

cdr3_aa: CSVALTSGRNHGELFF
clone_size: NA
v_call: TRBV29-1
d_call: TRBD2
j_call: TRBJ2-2

cdr3_aa: CASSFFRGNSPLHF
clone_size: NA
v_call: TRBV28
d_call: NA
j_call: TRBJ1-6

cdr3_aa: CASSVGAGVYNEQFF
clone_size: NA
v_call: TRBV9
d_call: TRBD2
j_call: TRBJ2-1

cdr3_aa: CASSFSGGVHNEQFF
clone_size: NA
v_call: TRBV7-9
d_call: TRBD2
j_call: TRBJ2-1

cdr3_aa: CASTTGVANYGYTF
clone_size: few
v_call: TRBV5-4
d_call: TRBD1
j_call: TRBJ1-2

cdr3_aa: CASSPGGRQTSYGYTF
clone_size: NA
v_call: TRBV5-6
d_call: NA
j_call: TRBJ1-2

cdr3_aa: CASSLSYRNTEAFF
clone_size: NA
v_call: TRBV27
d_call: NA
j_call: TRBJ1-1